One and the same sample provided the 14 T cell receptor beta chains below, sequenced in a study of early T cells in non-severe SARS-CoV-2 infection. TCRdb processed the 5' RACE reads anew with MiXCR; each CDR3 protein has one entry. The sample shows 85,000 to 100,000 distinct CDR3 sequences, approximately 10% of them seen only once. This material consisted of whole blood, taken at baseline. All receptors come from an adult who was a healthcare worker with PCR-confirmed SARS-CoV-2 infection or an uninfected control (not recorded which).

This clonotype has only a few counts. The chain joins TRBV20-1 to TRBJ2-7; 8 positions agree with TRBD2. The CDR3 has 15 residues. The V segment lost 6 bases and the J segment 1 base; nucleotides outside the gene matches: 11. Germline values: CDR1 DFQATT, CDR2 SNEGSKA (reference sequence). In DNA, the CDR3 is TGCAGTGCCCAATTAGCGGGACGAGGGTCCTACGAGCAGTACTTC. It specifies CSAQLAGRGSYEQYF.

This clonotype appeared a few times. The chain employs TRBV7-9 and TRBJ2-1, with 9 bases fitting TRBD2. This CDR3 contains 19 residues. The J segment lost 0 bases and the V segment lost 2 bases, leaving 11 bases of the junction unmatched. Per the germline V gene, CDR1 is SEHNR and CDR2 is FQNEAQ (reference sequence). The CDR3 reads CASSLYALAGTSSYNEQFF. CDR3 bases: TGTGCCAGCAGCTTATACGCACTAGCGGGCACTTCCTCCTACAATGAGCAGTTCTTC.

The sample holds many counts of this clonotype. The J gene is TRBJ2-1, the V gene TRBV2; 8 bases fit TRBD1. The CDR3 sequence is 13 residues long. The trim removed 6 bases at V and 3 bases at J, leaving 1 base unmatched. The germline CDR1 and CDR2 sequences are SNHLY and FYNNEI. The CDR3, as DNA: TGTGCCAGCAGGGACAGGGTCTACAATGAGCAGTTCTTC. Amino acids: CASRDRVYNEQFF.

J is TRBJ2-7 and V is TRBV20-1, with 7 bases fitting TRBD1. V was pared by 4 bases and J by 1 base, with 4 bases of the junction left unmatched. Germline V gene data show CDR1 as DFQATT and CDR2 as SNEGSKA (reference sequence). The CDR3 spans 13 residues. The CDR3 nucleotides read TGCAGTGCTATGGGGACAGAATCCTACGAGCAGTACTTC. This translates into CSAMGTESYEQYF.

This clonotype was found a few times. V usage is TRBV5-1 and J usage is TRBJ1-6; a weak D match, TRBD1 (6 bases). This CDR3 has 16 amino acids. CDR1 and CDR2 from the germline V gene are SGHRS and YFSETQ. Trimming removed 4 bases at V and 5 bases at J, with 16 bases between. Written as DNA, the CDR3 is TGCGCCAGCAGCCAAAGGGGGGCCGGTGATAATTCACCCCTCCACTTT. This codes for CASSQRGAGDNSPLHF.

This clonotype was seen at least ten times. This sequence joins TRBV5-4 and TRBJ2-2, with 8 bases aligning to TRBD1. The CDR3 has 15 amino acids. The ends lost 4 bases at V and 7 bases at J; junction bases unmatched: 9. The germline gives CDR1 SGHNT, CDR2 YYREEE (reference sequence). CDR3 DNA: TGTGCCAGCAGCCCATCGATGGACAGGGTCGGGGAGCTGTTTTTT. Translated: CASSPSMDRVGELFF.

In this sample, this clonotype turned up a few times. CDR3 in amino acids: CASSRPGGSNEQFF. DNA for the CDR3: TGTGCCAGCAGCCGCCCGGGGGGCTCCAATGAGCAGTTCTTC. The V gene is TRBV11-3, the J gene TRBJ2-1; D perhaps matches TRBD2 (7 bases). The V gene lost 5 bases and the J gene lost 6 bases, with 14 bases spanning the gap. Germline CDR1 and CDR2: SGHNT and YENEEA. The CDR3 is 14 residues long.

This rearrangement joins TRBV5-4 to TRBJ2-1; no clear D gene. V lost 4 bases and J lost 5, with 10 bases in between. The CDR3 loop spans 13 amino acids. The V gene's germline CDR1 is SGHNT and CDR2 YYREEE (reference sequence). The CDR3 is CASSRSLDNEQFF. CDR3 in DNA: TGTGCCAGCAGCCGATCACTGGACAATGAGCAGTTCTTC.

This clonotype was seen ten or more times. The rearrangement joins TRBV6-1 to TRBJ2-3; 10 bases fit TRBD2. V lost 2 bases to trimming and J lost 1 base; unmatched junction nucleotides: 6. This CDR3 comprises 17 residues. CDR1 and CDR2 (germline): MNHNS, SASEGT. The CDR3 DNA follows: TGTGCCAGCAGTGAACTAGCGGGGGAGGATGGCACAGATACGCAGTATTTT. It codes for CASSELAGEDGTDTQYF.

This clonotype was counted only a few times. The CDR3 bases are TGTGCCAGCAGTTACAGTCCTGGGGGCTCTGGAAACACCATATATTTT. The encoded protein is CASSYSPGGSGNTIYF. The V and J genes are TRBV6-6 and TRBJ1-3, with D possibly being TRBD1 (5 bases). The CDR3 spans 16 residues. V dropped 2 bases and J dropped 0 bases, with 11 bases sitting between them. Germline V gene data show CDR1 as MNHNY and CDR2 as SVGAGI (reference sequence).

In DNA, the CDR3 is TGTGCCAGTAGGCTCGGGGCAGGGAATGGCTACACCTTC. This sequence encodes CASRLGAGNGYTF. J is TRBJ1-2 and V is TRBV19, with TRBD1 as a possible D gene (5 bases). V dropped 6 bases and J dropped 6 bases, with 14 bases sitting between them. Germline CDR1 and CDR2: LNHDA and SQIVND (reference sequence). The CDR3 loop spans 13 amino acids.

This clonotype has a handful of counts. The V and J genes are TRBV18 and TRBJ2-3; no firm D call. The germline V and J ends were trimmed by 3 bases and 0 bases, with 13 bases remaining between them. This CDR3 has 16 amino acids. CDR1 is KGHSH, CDR2 LQKENI, per germline. CDR3 sequence reads: CASSPDRVRSTDTQYF. In DNA, the CDR3 is TGTGCCAGCTCACCGGATAGGGTCAGAAGCACAGATACGCAGTATTTT.

The chain employs TRBV11-2 and TRBJ2-7; D not certain. Trimming stripped 5 bases from V and 0 bases from J, with 11 bases between. The germline V gene encodes CDR1 SGHAT and CDR2 FQNNGV. The length of the CDR3 is 14 residues. The CDR3 loop reads CASSHDGPSYEQYF. The DNA of the CDR3 is TGTGCCAGCAGCCACGACGGACCCTCCTACGAGCAGTACTTC.

At least ten counts were recorded for this clonotype. J is TRBJ2-5 and V is TRBV7-2; 9 bases align to TRBD1. The J segment lost 2 bases and the V segment lost 7 bases, leaving 8 bases of the junction unmatched. The CDR3 is 15 amino acids. Germline loops: CDR1 SGHTA, CDR2 FQGNSA. Written as DNA, the CDR3 is TGTGCCAGCACTCGAGACAGGGGGGCTCAAGAGACCCAGTACTTC. Translated, it gives CASTRDRGAQETQYF.